This is a list of T cell receptor beta chains from one sample in a study of STAT5B mutations in CD4+ large granular lymphocyte leukemia. Sequenced by immunoSEQ multiplex PCR; TCRdb stores in-frame clones only, minus some. This repertoire shows 25,000 to 35,000 clones, roughly 89% found once; its top ten account for about 0.41%. Sample: CD4+ T cells from blood buffy coats. The receptors come from a human donor in good health. Both conserved end residues are part of each CDR3. A D gene is named only where the DNA matches it firmly. Clone size is shown for a subset of rows, as once, few, many or a class of expanded clone.

size: -
J: TRBJ1-4
D: -
V: TRBV7-9
DNA: TGTGCCAGCAGCCCCCCCCGAAAGGATGGGGAAGAAAAACTGTTTTTT
CDR3: CASSPPRKDGEEKLFF

size: -
J: TRBJ2-7
D: -
V: TRBV7-8
DNA: TGTGCCAGCAGTGCCACCCGGACATCCTACGAGCAGTACTTC
CDR3: CASSATRTSYEQYF

size: -
J: TRBJ2-3
D: -
V: TRBV30
DNA: TGTGCCTGGAGTACGGGACGGAGGACCGATACGCAGTATTTT
CDR3: CAWSTGRRTDTQYF

size: once
J: TRBJ1-2
D: -
V: TRBV7-2
DNA: TGTGCCAGCAGCTTCGAAGACCGTCCGGGCTATGGCTACACCTTC
CDR3: CASSFEDRPGYGYTF

size: -
J: TRBJ1-1
D: -
V: TRBV10-2
DNA: TGCGCCAGCTCCTTCGACGGTTCGGGCACTGAAGCTTTCTTT
CDR3: CASSFDGSGTEAFF

size: -
J: TRBJ2-6
D: -
V: TRBV5-5
DNA: TGTGCCAGCAGCTTGGGCGCCAACGGGGCCAACGTCCTGACTTTC
CDR3: CASSLGANGANVLTF

size: -
J: TRBJ2-3
D: -
V: TRBV4-2
DNA: TGTGCCAGCAGCCAAGAAATCAAAGGGAGTAGCACAGATACGCAGTATTTT
CDR3: CASSQEIKGSSTDTQYF

size: -
J: TRBJ2-7
D: -
V: TRBV25-1
DNA: TGTGCCAGCAGTGCCCTCTCGTGGGGGACCTACGAGCAGTACTTC
CDR3: CASSALSWGTYEQYF

size: -
J: TRBJ2-7
D: -
V: TRBV29-1
DNA: TGCAGCGTTGTCGGGGGGCGCGAGCAGTACTTC
CDR3: CSVVGGREQYF

size: -
J: TRBJ2-5
D: -
V: TRBV6-5
DNA: TGTGCCAGCAGTTACCGTTGGGGAGGAGAGACCCAGTACTTC
CDR3: CASSYRWGGETQYF

size: -
J: TRBJ1-2
D: -
V: TRBV5-1
DNA: TGCGCCAGCAGCTTTGCACAGCCGATGGTCTTCCCTAACTATGGCTACACCTTC
CDR3: CASSFAQPMVFPNYGYTF

size: -
J: TRBJ1-2
D: -
V: TRBV7-3
DNA: TGTGCCAGCAGCTTAAACCCCCAGGGCGGCTACACCTTC
CDR3: CASSLNPQGGYTF

size: -
J: TRBJ1-3
D: TRBD1
V: TRBV7-2
DNA: TGTGCCAGCAGCTTAGCGGGAGGTAGACAGGGACTCTCTGGAAACACCATATATTTT
CDR3: CASSLAGGRQGLSGNTIYF

size: -
J: TRBJ2-2
D: -
V: TRBV7-2
DNA: TGTGCCAGCAGCACTAGAGGCAGGGCGAACACCGGGGAGCTGTTTTTT
CDR3: CASSTRGRANTGELFF

size: -
J: TRBJ2-3
D: TRBD1
V: TRBV9
DNA: TGTGCCAGCAGCGCCCGGGACAGCCCCTCCACAGATACGCAGTATTTT
CDR3: CASSARDSPSTDTQYF

size: -
J: TRBJ1-6
D: -
V: TRBV27
DNA: TGTGCCAGCAGTTCCTATAATTCACCCCTCCACTTT
CDR3: CASSSYNSPLHF

size: -
J: TRBJ1-1
D: -
V: TRBV7-9
DNA: TGTGCCAGCAGCATGGCAGGCGTTTCCACTGAAGCTTTCTTT
CDR3: CASSMAGVSTEAFF

size: -
J: TRBJ2-1
D: TRBD2
V: TRBV19
DNA: TGTGCCAGTAGTATACAAGCGACTAGCGGGTATTCGAGCTCCTACAATGAGCAGTTCTTC
CDR3: CASSIQATSGYSSSYNEQFF

size: -
J: TRBJ2-2
D: -
V: TRBV11-2
DNA: TGTGCCAGCAGCTCCCTGCGGGACACGAACACCGGGGAGCTGTTTTTT
CDR3: CASSSLRDTNTGELFF

size: -
J: TRBJ2-1
D: -
V: TRBV11-2
DNA: TGTGCCAGCAGCCCCATTACGGGAGTAGCCAATGAGCAGTTCTTC
CDR3: CASSPITGVANEQFF

size: once
J: TRBJ2-7
D: TRBD1
V: TRBV28
DNA: TGTGCCAGCAGCCTAAACGACCCCGGGGACAGGGTCCTCGAGCAGTACTTC
CDR3: CASSLNDPGDRVLEQYF

size: -
J: TRBJ1-1
D: -
V: TRBV19
DNA: TGTGCCAGTAGTATTCGACACTACGGTTCTGGGAACACTGAAGCTTTCTTT
CDR3: CASSIRHYGSGNTEAFF

size: -
J: TRBJ1-1
D: -
V: TRBV7-9
DNA: TGTGCCAGCAGCCACCCGTCCGGACGAACTGAAGCTTTCTTT
CDR3: CASSHPSGRTEAFF

size: -
J: TRBJ1-2
D: -
V: TRBV10-2
DNA: TGCGCCAGCAGTGAGGCGGGGGGGGGATATAACTATGGCTACACCTTC
CDR3: CASSEAGGGYNYGYTF

size: -
J: TRBJ1-4
D: -
V: TRBV5-1
DNA: TGCGCCAGCAGCCCGGGGAAAGGTTGGGAAAAACTGTTTTTT
CDR3: CASSPGKGWEKLFF

size: -
J: TRBJ2-2
D: -
V: TRBV5-1
DNA: TGCGCCAGCAGGAAGGTAACCGACACCGGGGAGCTGTTTTTT
CDR3: CASRKVTDTGELFF

size: -
J: TRBJ2-7
D: -
V: TRBV27
DNA: TGTGCCAGCAGTTTATGGCAGGGGATGAGCTACGAGCAGTACTTC
CDR3: CASSLWQGMSYEQYF

size: -
J: TRBJ1-1
D: -
V: TRBV7-8
DNA: TGTGCCAGCACTGGGGCGGCGGCAGCCACTGAAGCTTTCTTT
CDR3: CASTGAAAATEAFF

size: -
J: TRBJ1-1
D: -
V: TRBV27
DNA: TGTGCCAGCAGTCGTCACACGGGTGAAGCTTTCTTT
CDR3: CASSRHTGEAFF

size: -
J: TRBJ1-5
D: TRBD1
V: TRBV7-2
DNA: TGTGCCAGCAGCATGGGACAGGGAAATCAGCCCCAGCATTTT
CDR3: CASSMGQGNQPQHF

size: few
J: TRBJ2-7
D: TRBD1
V: TRBV19
DNA: TGTGCCAGTAGTCCCCTGGACAGGTACGAGCAGTACTTC
CDR3: CASSPLDRYEQYF

size: -
J: TRBJ1-2
D: -
V: TRBV10-3
DNA: TGTGCCATCAGTGTATCAGAAAGCAGCTACACCTTC
CDR3: CAISVSESSYTF

size: -
J: TRBJ2-5
D: TRBD1
V: TRBV7-6
DNA: TGTGCCAGCAGCCTTGGGACAGGGGGGGAGACCCAGTACTTC
CDR3: CASSLGTGGETQYF

size: few
J: TRBJ1-5
D: -
V: TRBV5-5
DNA: TGTGCCAGCAGCTTGGGGGCGGAGAGCAATCAGCCCCAGCATTTT
CDR3: CASSLGAESNQPQHF

size: -
J: TRBJ2-3
D: TRBD2
V: TRBV5-6
DNA: TGTGCCAGCAGCTACGGGGGGTTTACCACGGATACGCAGTATTTT
CDR3: CASSYGGFTTDTQYF

size: -
J: TRBJ1-5
D: TRBD1
V: TRBV19
DNA: TGTGCCAGCCTCTCGACAGGGGGCGCGGACAATCAGCCCCAGCATTTT
CDR3: CASLSTGGADNQPQHF

size: -
J: TRBJ1-1
D: TRBD1
V: TRBV14
DNA: TGTGCCAGCAGCCAAGTCCTAATGGACAGGGCTGAAGCTTTCTTT
CDR3: CASSQVLMDRAEAFF

size: -
J: TRBJ2-3
D: -
V: TRBV19
DNA: TGTGCCAGTAGGGAGGGTAGCCGAATACCGGTGGGCACAGATACGCAGTATTTT
CDR3: CASREGSRIPVGTDTQYF

size: few
J: TRBJ2-3
D: TRBD2
V: TRBV11-3
DNA: TGTGCCAGCAGCCCCGGGACTAGCGGGAGAACAGATACGCAGTATTTT
CDR3: CASSPGTSGRTDTQYF

size: -
J: TRBJ2-4
D: -
V: TRBV29-1
DNA: TGCAGCGTCTCCCCCGGGACACCCGGGGACATTCAGTACTTC
CDR3: CSVSPGTPGDIQYF

size: -
J: TRBJ2-3
D: TRBD1
V: TRBV28
DNA: TGTGCCAGCAGTTCACGGACAGGGGGCACAGATACGCAGTATTTT
CDR3: CASSSRTGGTDTQYF

size: -
J: TRBJ2-7
D: -
V: TRBV5-1
DNA: TGCGCCAGCAGCTTGTCGCGGTTTAGCTCCTACGAGCAGTACTTC
CDR3: CASSLSRFSSYEQYF

size: -
J: TRBJ1-5
D: -
V: TRBV10-3
DNA: TGTGCCGTTGGGACACCCAGCAATCAGCCCCAGCATTTT
CDR3: CAVGTPSNQPQHF

size: -
J: TRBJ2-3
D: -
V: TRBV5-4
DNA: TGTGCCAGCAGCTCAGACTCAGCCTATACGCAGTATTTT
CDR3: CASSSDSAYTQYF

size: -
J: TRBJ2-3
D: TRBD1
V: TRBV5-1
DNA: TGCGCCAGCAGTCCTACTGGACAGGGGGCTGATACGCAGTATTTT
CDR3: CASSPTGQGADTQYF

size: -
J: TRBJ2-2
D: TRBD2
V: TRBV5-1
DNA: TGCGCCAGCAGCCCAACGACTAGCGGGACCCAAGGCGGGGAGCTGTTTTTT
CDR3: CASSPTTSGTQGGELFF

size: -
J: TRBJ1-2
D: TRBD1
V: TRBV18
DNA: TGTGCCAGCTCACCAGGGACAGGGGCAATAGGTGGCTACACCTTC
CDR3: CASSPGTGAIGGYTF

size: -
J: TRBJ2-3
D: -
V: TRBV19
DNA: TGTGCCACCTCTATCACAGATACGCAGTATTTT
CDR3: CATSITDTQYF

size: -
J: TRBJ1-4
D: -
V: TRBV5-4
DNA: TGTGCCAGCAGCTTGGGAGGATCCAGGGGAAATGAAAAACTGTTTTTT
CDR3: CASSLGGSRGNEKLFF

size: -
J: TRBJ1-4
D: -
V: TRBV16
DNA: TGTGCCAGCAGCCTACGGGCAGGGGAGAATGAAAAACTGTTTTTT
CDR3: CASSLRAGENEKLFF

size: -
J: TRBJ2-7
D: -
V: TRBV11-2
DNA: TGTGCCAGCAGCTTAGAGGGCATCACCACCTACGAGCAGTACTTC
CDR3: CASSLEGITTYEQYF

size: few
J: TRBJ2-7
D: -
V: TRBV5-1
DNA: TGCGCCAGCACCGATCTGGCCGGAGGATCAGGGGCCTACGAGCAGTACTTC
CDR3: CASTDLAGGSGAYEQYF

size: -
J: TRBJ1-1
D: -
V: TRBV7-8
DNA: TGTGCCAGCAGCCTGAGCAGACAGGTCACTGAAGCTTTCTTT
CDR3: CASSLSRQVTEAFF

size: -
J: TRBJ2-3
D: TRBD2
V: TRBV9
DNA: TGTGCCAGCAGCGTAGACGGGGGGGATACGCAGTATTTT
CDR3: CASSVDGGDTQYF

size: -
J: TRBJ1-5
D: TRBD1
V: TRBV6-1
DNA: TGTGCCAGCAGTCTCGGACAGGGAGAGCAGCCCCAGCATTTT
CDR3: CASSLGQGEQPQHF

size: -
J: TRBJ2-7
D: TRBD2
V: TRBV4-2
DNA: TGTGCCAGCAGCCAAGCTAATAGCGGGAGCTACGAGCAGTACTTC
CDR3: CASSQANSGSYEQYF

size: -
J: TRBJ2-7
D: -
V: TRBV5-4
DNA: TGTGCCAGCAGCTCGGAGGCGTCTGGCGAGCAGTACTTC
CDR3: CASSSEASGEQYF

size: -
J: TRBJ2-3
D: -
V: TRBV29-1
DNA: TGCAGCGTCTCACTAGCCCCCGACTCAGATACGCAGTATTTT
CDR3: CSVSLAPDSDTQYF

size: -
J: TRBJ2-3
D: TRBD2
V: TRBV28
DNA: TGTGCCAGCAGTTTTCGGACTAGCGGGAGGTGGAGCACAGATACGCAGTATTTT
CDR3: CASSFRTSGRWSTDTQYF

size: -
J: TRBJ1-2
D: TRBD1
V: TRBV25-1
DNA: TGTGCCATCCAGACAGGGGGCGATGGCTACACCTTC
CDR3: CAIQTGGDGYTF